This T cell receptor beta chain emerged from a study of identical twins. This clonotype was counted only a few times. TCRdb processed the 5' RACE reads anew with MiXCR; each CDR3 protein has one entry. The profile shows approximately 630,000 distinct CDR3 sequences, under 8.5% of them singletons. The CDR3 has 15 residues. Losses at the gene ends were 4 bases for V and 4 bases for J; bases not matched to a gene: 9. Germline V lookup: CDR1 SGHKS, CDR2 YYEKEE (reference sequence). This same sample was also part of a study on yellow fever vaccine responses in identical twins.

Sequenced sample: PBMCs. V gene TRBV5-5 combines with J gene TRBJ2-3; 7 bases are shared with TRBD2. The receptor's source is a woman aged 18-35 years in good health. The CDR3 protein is CASSPLAGVADTQYF. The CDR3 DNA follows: TGTGCCAGCAGCCCCCTGGCGGGAGTGGCAGATACGCAGTATTTT.